This T cell receptor beta chain was retrieved from a study of cytomegalovirus exposure and HLA in healthy donors. It was with 60 Vbeta and 13 Jbeta primers that the PCR ran. The table came from immunoSEQ multiplex PCR; TCRdb's copy has only in-frame clones and leaves some out. The sample yields some 130,000 clones, of which the top ten take up around 1.6%. Sequenced: PBMCs. The TCR comes from a woman aged 40-49 years in good health and CMV-seropositive.

CDR3: CASSPSGGQNTIYF. The CDR3 DNA sequence: TGTGCCAGCAGTCCCTCGGGAGGACAAAACACCATATATTTT. V gene TRBV6-5 combines with J gene TRBJ1-3; D possibly corresponds to TRBD1 (5 bases). The CDR3 covers 14 residues. Trimming shortened V by 5 bases and J by 6 bases, and 14 bases separated the two germline ends. CDR1 is MNHEY and CDR2 is SVGAGI in the germline V gene.